This record concerns one TCR beta chain sequence. Its antigen is as yet unknown. The entry originates in a study of T cell responses to AZD1222 COVID-19 vaccine. General study results and limits: Sampling captured repertoires only after the peak T cell response. It should be noted that donors were predominantly white British and more often female, and clonal diversity was possibly underestimated. Spike-spanning, vaccine-associated CD4 TCRs were dominant at 160-218 and 743-854.

Profiled with immunoSEQ multiplex PCR; TCRdb holds only in-frame clones, not every one. The sample shows some 200,000 clones, approximately 90% of them seen only once. The source material was peripheral blood, sampled on day 0 of AZD1222 vaccination. The sequence was collected from an adult in good health.

The CDR3 here is CASSLLIGELFF. The CDR3 nucleotides are TGCGCCAGCAGCTTGTTGATCGGGGAGCTGTTTTTT. The J gene is TRBJ2-2, the V gene TRBV5-1; D remains unclear. V lost 1 base and J 7 bases, leaving 5 bases between the germline ends. This CDR3 contains 12 residues. Germline CDR1 reads SGHRS; CDR2 reads YFSETQ.